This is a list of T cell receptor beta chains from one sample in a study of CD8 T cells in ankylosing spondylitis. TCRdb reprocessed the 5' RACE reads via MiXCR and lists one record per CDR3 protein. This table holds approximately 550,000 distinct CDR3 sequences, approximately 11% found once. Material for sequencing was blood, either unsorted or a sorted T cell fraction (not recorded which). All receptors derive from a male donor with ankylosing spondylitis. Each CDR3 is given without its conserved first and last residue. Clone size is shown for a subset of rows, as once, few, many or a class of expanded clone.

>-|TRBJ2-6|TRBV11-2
ASSLEVRGLLSGANVLT
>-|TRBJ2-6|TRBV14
ASSQGGPGANVLT
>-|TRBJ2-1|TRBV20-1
SAIQPGSPANEQF
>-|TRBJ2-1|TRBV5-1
ASSSDRNNEQF
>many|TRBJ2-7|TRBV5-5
ASSPSLGYEQY
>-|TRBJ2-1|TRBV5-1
ASSLARGSGRPHSYNEQF
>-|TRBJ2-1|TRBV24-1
ATSDPLAADNEQF
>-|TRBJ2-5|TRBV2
ASSVGARGHETQY
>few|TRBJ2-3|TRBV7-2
ASSRGLALADTQY
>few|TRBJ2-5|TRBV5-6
ASTGGLAGGQETQY
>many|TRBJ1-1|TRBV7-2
ASSSQRMNTEAF
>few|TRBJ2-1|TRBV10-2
ASRVLAGANNEQF
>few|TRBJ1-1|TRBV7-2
ASSSYRLNTEAF
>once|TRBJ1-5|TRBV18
ASSPGTGGDNQPQH
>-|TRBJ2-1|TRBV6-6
ASSNRYNEQF
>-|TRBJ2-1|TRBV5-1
ASSLPSGEQF
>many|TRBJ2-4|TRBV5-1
ASSLGRAAKNIQY
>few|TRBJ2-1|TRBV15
ATSRDIRSSGPEQF
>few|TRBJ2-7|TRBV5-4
ASSLAHSGRTYEQY
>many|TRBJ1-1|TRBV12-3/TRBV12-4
ASRESPARAF
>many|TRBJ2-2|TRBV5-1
ASSGKLAGETGELF
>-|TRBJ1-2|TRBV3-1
ASSQLTGRFDGYT
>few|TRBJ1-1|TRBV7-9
ASSLEGSGEAF